Shown below are 29 T cell receptor beta chains from a single sample sequenced in a study of beta chain features in type 1 diabetes (dated by TCRdb to the late 2010s). Receptors were amplified or captured by the immunoSEQ multiplex PCR assay. The High Capacity cDNA Reverse Transcription Kit was used to reverse transcribe all of the isolated RNA, meaning that expressed TCRB transcripts were what got sequenced. TCRdb provides this immuneACCESS table in a form limited to in-frame rearrangements. Some clones are lacking; in checked studies, under half of them reflect an unresolved V gene, and why the rest are absent is not known. For this sample there are approximately 110,000 clones; roughly 40% appear just once. Roughly 0.059% of the sample is in the top ten clones. Sequences were obtained from stem cell memory CD4+ T cells from blood. Interpreted using the paper, the cell subset or site label stands for: stem cell-like memory CD4+ T cells. The receptors come from a young woman in good health.

The chain combines TRBV7-9 with TRBJ2-5; perhaps TRBD2 as D (7 bases). Near its end, the DNA agrees better with TRBJ2-7, so the J call may be wrong. CDR3 size: 16 residues. From germline, CDR1 is SEHNR and CDR2 FQNEAQ (reference sequence). DNA of the CDR3: TGTGCCAGCAGCTCCTCGGGGAGGGGGGACTCCTACGAGCAGTACTTC. Residues: CASSSSGRGDSYEQYF.

The rearrangement links TRBV7-2 to TRBJ2-5, with a tentative D call TRBD2 (5 bases). Trimming took 1 base from V and 2 from J, leaving 17 bases between them. This CDR3 is 17 amino acids long. Germline assignment: CDR1 SGHTA and CDR2 FQGNSA. The CDR3 bases are TGTGCCAGCAGCTTAGGGCCCCCGGGGAGCGGTCAAGAGACCCAGTACTTC. Protein sequence: CASSLGPPGSGQETQYF.

There are a few counts of this clone. The V gene is TRBV12-5, the J gene TRBJ2-2, with 7 positions matching TRBD1. Germline V lookup: CDR1 LGHNT, CDR2 FRNRAP. The V segment lost 0 bases and the J segment 1 base; nucleotides outside the gene matches: 8. The CDR3 totals 18 residues. The CDR3 region is CASGLVVTGDGNTGELFF. The DNA of the CDR3 is TGTGCTAGTGGTTTGGTAGTAACAGGGGACGGGAACACCGGGGAGCTGTTTTTT.

This chain uses TRBV19 with TRBJ1-1; 7 nucleotides match TRBD1. The CDR3 runs to 15 residues. Trimming at V came to 6 bases and at J to 0 bases, leaving 7 bases not matched to a gene. The germline V gene encodes CDR1 LNHDA and CDR2 SQIVND (reference sequence). As DNA, the CDR3 is TGTGCCAGTAGCCGGGGGGGACAGCTGAACACTGAAGCTTTCTTT. Encoded protein: CASSRGGQLNTEAFF.

The gene calls are TRBV7-9 and TRBJ2-1, with 9 bases lining up with TRBD1. The CDR3 has 15 residues. Germline lookup yields CDR1 SEHNR and CDR2 FQNEAQ (reference sequence). The J segment lost 7 bases and the V segment lost 8 bases, leaving 12 bases of the junction unmatched. The CDR3 DNA follows: TGTGCCAGCGTCAGAGGGACAGGGTTTGGAAATGAGCAGTTCTTC. Translating gives CASVRGTGFGNEQFF.

This chain links TRBV28 with TRBJ1-5; D is possibly TRBD1 (5 bases). Germline CDR1 and CDR2: MDHEN and SYDVKM. The CDR3 covers 16 residues. V was cut by 1 base and J by 7 bases, with 17 bases left in between. CDR3 bases: TGTGCCAGCAGTTTATTTTTGGGGCAGAGTAAGCAGCCCCAGCATTTT. This translates into CASSLFLGQSKQPQHF.

This clone occurred a few times. This chain uses TRBV7-8 with TRBJ2-2; possible D gene TRBD1, 5 bases. Per germline, CDR1 SGHVS and CDR2 FQNEAQ. V was trimmed by 5 bases and J by 2 bases, leaving 9 bases between them. The CDR3 spans 14 residues. CDR3 in amino acids: CASSQTVNTGELFF. CDR3 nucleotide sequence: TGTGCCAGCAGCCAGACAGTAAACACCGGGGAGCTGTTTTTT.

The V and J genes are TRBV7-2 and TRBJ2-6; the match to TRBD1 covers 8 bases. The J segment lost 2 bases and the V segment lost 5 bases, leaving 2 bases of the junction unmatched. Germline CDR1 and CDR2: SGHTA and FQGNSA. The CDR3 is made up of 15 amino acids. This CDR3 reads CASSRQGTGANVLTF. CDR3 nucleotides: TGTGCCAGCAGCAGACAGGGGACTGGGGCCAACGTCCTGACTTTC.

This clone was found a few times. This chain uses TRBV30 with TRBJ1-1, with 7 positions matching TRBD1. The germline gives CDR1 GTSNPN, CDR2 SVGIG (reference sequence). With V trimmed by 3 bases and J by 3 bases, 10 bases remained unmatched. The CDR3 runs 15 residues. The DNA of the CDR3 is TGTGCCTGGAGCAGGAGGGGGCAGGGGGACACTGAAGCTTTCTTT. It encodes CAWSRRGQGDTEAFF.

The J gene is TRBJ2-5, the V gene TRBV4-1; D ambiguous. The CDR3 is 15 amino acids. The germline V and J ends were trimmed by 1 base and 1 base, with 10 bases remaining between them. Germline values: CDR1 MGHRA, CDR2 YSYEKL. The CDR3 DNA is TGCGCCAGCAGCCAAGGCGGAGTACTCCAAGAGACCCAGTACTTC. Residues: CASSQGGVLQETQYF.

This clone has just a few counts. The chain employs TRBV19 and TRBJ1-2; unclear D gene. Germline loops: CDR1 LNHDA, CDR2 SQIVND (reference sequence). The CDR3 is made up of 12 amino acids. V lost 6 bases and J lost 11, with 16 bases in between. CDR3 region: CASRRDLSPYTF. The CDR3 DNA follows: TGTGCCAGTAGACGAGACTTATCCCCTTACACCTTC.

This clone was picked up a small number of times. This chain uses TRBV5-1 with TRBJ2-5; the match to TRBD2 covers 10 bases. The CDR3 length is 17 residues. CDR1 and CDR2 from the germline V gene are SGHRS and YFSETQ. V trimming: 1 base; J trimming: 5 bases; junction bases outside the gene matches: 11. The CDR3 loop is CASSLKITSGNRETQYF. In DNA form, the CDR3 reads TGCGCCAGCAGCTTGAAGATAACTAGCGGGAACCGGGAGACCCAGTACTTC.

The V gene is TRBV18, the J gene TRBJ1-1; 8 bases match TRBD1. From germline, CDR1 is KGHSH and CDR2 LQKENI. There are 17 residues in the CDR3. The V gene end was trimmed by 8 bases and the J gene end by 4 bases; junction bases not matched to a gene: 18. Here the CDR3 reads CASANRQGTRGITEAFF. In DNA, the CDR3 is TGTGCCAGCGCTAACCGACAGGGGACCAGAGGGATCACTGAAGCTTTCTTT.

The genes are TRBV21-1 and TRBJ1-5; the table assigns TRBD1, which was not confirmed against the DNA. TRBV21-1 is tagged as a pseudogene. The CDR3 contains 16 residues. CDR3 bases: TGTGCCAGCAGCAAATTCGGACAGCTCAGAAATCAGCCCCAGCATTTT. Protein: CASSKFGQLRNQPQHF.

This clone occurred a few times. The chain uses TRBV4-1 and TRBJ2-2, with TRBD2 identical over 12 bases. This CDR3 has 16 residues. The germline CDR1 and CDR2 sequences are MGHRA and YSYEKL. Germline trimming cut 4 bases from V and 5 bases from J; bases unmatched to any gene: 5. Written as DNA, the CDR3 is TGCGCCAGCAGCCTAAGACTAGCGGGAGAGACCGGGGAGCTGTTTTTT. Protein product: CASSLRLAGETGELFF.

The chain carries TRBV19 and TRBJ2-7, with a possible D match to TRBD1 (6 bases). Trimming pared 3 bases from V and 2 bases from J, leaving 8 bases between. This CDR3 is 13 amino acids long. Germline values: CDR1 LNHDA, CDR2 SQIVND (reference sequence). DNA of the CDR3: TGTGCCAGTAGTATGGGACATACCTACGAGCAGTACTTC. It encodes CASSMGHTYEQYF.

The rearrangement joins TRBV9 to TRBJ2-2; 11 bases align to TRBD2. J was trimmed by 6 bases and V by 0 bases; bases with no gene match: 4. This CDR3 is built from 16 residues. Germline CDR1 is SGDLS and CDR2 is YYNGEE. The CDR3 coding sequence is TGTGCCAGCAGCGTAGTTGATAGCGGGAGGGCCGGGGAGCTGTTTTTT. Its protein is CASSVVDSGRAGELFF. Combining the CDR3 with reference TRBV9 and TRBJ2-2 gives the whole variable domain DSGVTQTPKHLITATGQRVTLRCSPRSGDLSVYWYQQSLDQGLQFLIQYYNGEERAKGNILERFSAQQFPDLHSELNLSSLELGDSALYFCASSVVDSGRAGELFFGEGSRLTVL.

V gene TRBV7-2 combines with J gene TRBJ2-7; no clear D. V was pared by 3 bases and J by 1 base, with 13 bases between. The CDR3 covers 15 residues. Looked up from germline, CDR1 is SGHTA and CDR2 is FQGNSA. CDR3 in amino acids: CASSFTQDFSYEQYF. The DNA of the CDR3 is TGTGCCAGCAGCTTCACTCAGGATTTTTCCTACGAGCAGTACTTC.

The V call is TRBV29-1, the J call TRBJ1-2, with D possibly TRBD1 on 6 matching bases. This CDR3 region has 13 residues. Trimming cost V 1 base and J 8 bases, with 14 bases left between them. The germline CDR1 and CDR2 sequences are SQVTM and ANQGSEA. The CDR3 loop reads CSVEGSKGEGYTF. CDR3 nucleotide sequence: TGCAGCGTTGAAGGTAGTAAGGGGGAAGGCTACACCTTC.

This clone was seen more than once but under ten times. V and J are TRBV4-2 and TRBJ2-2, with unresolved D. This CDR3 has 14 residues. CDR1 and CDR2 from the germline V gene are LGHNA and YNFKEQ. The ends were cut back, 4 bases at V and 2 bases at J, with 8 bases in the middle. This CDR3 is CASSPRSNTGELFF. The CDR3 nucleotides read TGTGCCAGCAGCCCGAGATCAAACACCGGGGAGCTGTTTTTT.

CDR3 nucleotide sequence: TGCGCCAGCAGCCTTAGCTACGGTGGATTCGCAATTGATGGCTACACCTTC. Its translation: CASSLSYGGFAIDGYTF. V and J are TRBV5-1 and TRBJ1-2; no clear D gene. The CDR3 is made up of 17 amino acids. Germline loops: CDR1 SGHRS, CDR2 YFSETQ. V was pared by 4 bases and J by 6 bases, with 25 bases between.

This clone has a count of ten or more. The V gene is TRBV28, the J gene TRBJ2-4; 8 nucleotides agree with TRBD2. CDR3 length equals 12 residues. CDR1 MDHEN and CDR2 SYDVKM come from the germline V gene. J gave up 11 bases and V 5 bases, and 5 bases lay outside the gene matches. CDR3 residues: CASSQSGSVQYF. The CDR3 DNA follows: TGTGCCAGCAGTCAAAGCGGGAGTGTTCAGTACTTC.

This clone was counted only a few times. The chain has TRBV30 and TRBJ2-3; D call uncertain. The V end lost 4 bases, the J end lost 3 bases, and 11 bases lay between the germline ends. The germline CDR1 and CDR2 sequences are GTSNPN and SVGIG (reference sequence). This CDR3 is 13 amino acids long. The CDR3 coding sequence is TGTGCCTGGAACAGCTTTGAGACAGATACGCAGTATTTT. Its translation is CAWNSFETDTQYF.

V and J are TRBV28 and TRBJ1-2; TRBD1 matches 7 bases. V lost 6 bases to trimming and J lost 5 bases; unmatched junction nucleotides: 6. In germline, CDR1 is MDHEN, CDR2 SYDVKM. CDR3 length: 13 amino acids. The CDR3 loop reads CASSPGQSYGYTF. The DNA for the CDR3 is TGTGCCAGCAGCCCGGGACAGAGTTATGGCTACACCTTC.

The chain links TRBV7-9 to TRBJ2-3; D is possibly TRBD2 (6 bases). Trimming took off 3 bases at V and 6 bases at J, with 16 bases between the two ends. The CDR3 extends over 15 amino acids. Per germline, CDR1 SEHNR and CDR2 FQNEAQ (reference sequence). This CDR3 is CASSFWGSRGDTQYF. The CDR3 DNA reads TGTGCCAGCAGCTTTTGGGGTAGCCGGGGGGATACGCAGTATTTT. The full variable domain, with the rest looked up from reference TRBV7-9 and TRBJ2-3, is DTGVSQNPRHKITKRGQNVTFRCDPISEHNRLYWYRQTLGQGPEFLTYFQNEAQLEKSRLLSDRFSAERPKGSFSTLEIQRTEQGDSAMYLCASSFWGSRGDTQYFGPGTRLTVL.

The gene calls are TRBV4-1 and TRBJ2-7, with a weak D call TRBD2 (5 bases). In germline, CDR1 is MGHRA, CDR2 YSYEKL. This CDR3 spans 13 amino acids. The V end was cut by 4 bases, the J end by 0 bases, with 7 bases between. In DNA, the CDR3 is TGCGCCAGCAGCCCGGGGTTCTCCTACGAGCAGTACTTC. Translating gives CASSPGFSYEQYF.

This chain links TRBV4-2 with TRBJ2-1, with 7 bases lining up with TRBD2. From germline, CDR1 is LGHNA and CDR2 YNFKEQ. This CDR3 spans 18 amino acids. V was pared by 1 base and J by 5 bases, with 14 bases of the junction left unmatched. The CDR3 nucleotides read TGTGCCAGCAGCCAAGTCATCTGGGCGGGAGCGGGTAACAATGAGCAGTTCTTC. It specifies CASSQVIWAGAGNNEQFF.

This clone has a single count. CDR3 region: CASSLGQGVETQYF. The DNA for the CDR3 is TGTGCCAGCAGCTTAGGACAGGGTGTGGAGACCCAGTACTTC. The chain carries TRBV7-3 and TRBJ2-5, with 8 nucleotides matching TRBD1. V trimming: 2 bases; J trimming: 5 bases; junction bases outside the gene matches: 4. There are 14 residues in the CDR3. CDR1 SGHTA and CDR2 FQGTGA come from the germline V gene. The variable domain in full, with the rest retrieved from reference TRBV7-3 and TRBJ2-5, is GAGVSQTPSNKVTEKGKYVELRCDPISGHTALYWYRQSLGQGPEFLIYFQGTGAADDSGLPNDRFFAVRPEGSVSTLKIQRTERGDSAVYLCASSLGQGVETQYFGPGTRLLVL.

This chain links TRBV7-9 with TRBJ2-7, with D possibly being TRBD1 (5 bases). This CDR3 is built from 12 residues. Trimming removed 2 bases at V and 5 bases at J, with 7 bases between. Per the germline V gene, CDR1 is SEHNR and CDR2 is FQNEAQ (reference sequence). Written as DNA, the CDR3 is TGTGCCAGCAGCTTACGCAGGGACGAGCAGTACTTC. Residues: CASSLRRDEQYF.